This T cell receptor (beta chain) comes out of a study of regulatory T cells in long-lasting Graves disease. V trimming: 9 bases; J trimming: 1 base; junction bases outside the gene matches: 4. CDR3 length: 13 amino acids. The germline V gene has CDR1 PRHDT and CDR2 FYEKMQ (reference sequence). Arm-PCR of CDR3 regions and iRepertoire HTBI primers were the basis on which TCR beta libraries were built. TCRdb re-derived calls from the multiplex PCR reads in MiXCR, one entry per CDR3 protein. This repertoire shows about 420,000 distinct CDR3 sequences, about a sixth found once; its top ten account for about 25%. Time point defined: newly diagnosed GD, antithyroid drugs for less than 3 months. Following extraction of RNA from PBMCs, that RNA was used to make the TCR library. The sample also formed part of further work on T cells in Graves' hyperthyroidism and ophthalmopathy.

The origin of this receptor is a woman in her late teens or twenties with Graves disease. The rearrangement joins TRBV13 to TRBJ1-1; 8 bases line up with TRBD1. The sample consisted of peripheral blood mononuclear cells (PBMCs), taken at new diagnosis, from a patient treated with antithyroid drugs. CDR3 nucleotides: TGTGCCAGTTGTGGACAGGGGAACACTGAAGCTTTCTTT. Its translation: CASCGQGNTEAFF.